This passage covers 3 T cell receptor beta chains from one sample sequenced in a study of identical twins. TCRdb fed the 5' RACE reads into MiXCR, producing one record per CDR3 protein. The sample shows about 100,000 distinct CDR3 sequences, 5.9% of them seen only once. The specimen sequenced was memory T cells sorted from blood. All receptors come from a woman between 45 and 65 years old in good health.

In this sample, this clonotype turned up many times. The gene calls are TRBV27 and TRBJ1-5; the D is unclear. The length of the CDR3 is 12 residues. The V end was cut by 3 bases, the J end by 6 bases, with 6 bases between. Germline V gene data show CDR1 as MNHEY and CDR2 as SMNVEV (reference sequence). This CDR3 is CASSFLGQPQHF. CDR3 DNA: TGTGCCAGCAGTTTTCTGGGTCAGCCCCAGCATTTT.

This clonotype was observed at least ten times. The V gene is TRBV6-5, the J gene TRBJ2-3, with D possibly being TRBD2 (6 bases). V dropped 2 bases and J dropped 4 bases, with 16 bases sitting between them. Germline lookup yields CDR1 MNHEY and CDR2 SVGAGI. This CDR3 spans 16 amino acids. CDR3 protein: CASSYGGESGPDTQYF. CDR3 DNA: TGTGCCAGCAGTTACGGAGGGGAATCAGGCCCAGATACGCAGTATTTT.

The rearrangement links TRBV4-1 to TRBJ1-5; TRBD1 is a possible D gene (5 bases). CDR1 and CDR2 from the germline V gene are MGHRA and YSYEKL. The CDR3 is 13 amino acids. Deletions cut 0 bases from V and 7 bases from J, with 7 bases between. The CDR3 here is CASSQDGAQPQHF. The DNA for the CDR3 is TGCGCCAGCAGCCAAGATGGGGCCCAGCCCCAGCATTTT.